The 21 T cell receptor beta chains reported below all come from one sample, sequenced in a study of blood T cell repertoires in COVID-19. The assay was immunoSEQ multiplex PCR, and TCRdb's table has in-frame clones only and misses some. Of 90,000 to 130,000 clones listed, approximately 89% are singletons. The source material was peripheral blood. The receptors here all came from a man in his forties or fifties with acute or convalescent COVID-19.

This chain connects TRBV19 to TRBJ1-2; 8 bases match TRBD1. Germline-derived CDR1 and CDR2 are LNHDA and SQIVND (reference sequence). The length of the CDR3 is 15 residues. J gave up 4 bases and V 5 bases, and 9 bases lay outside the gene matches. DNA for the CDR3: TGTGCCAGTAGTCAAGGACAGGGAGGCGGCTATGGCTACACCTTC. It specifies CASSQGQGGGYGYTF. The full variable domain, rest sourced from reference TRBV19 and TRBJ1-2, is DGGITQSPKYLFRKEGQNVTLSCEQNLNHDAMYWYRQDPGQGLRLIYYSQIVNDFQKGDIAEGYSVSREKKESFPLTVTSAQKNPTAFYLCASSQGQGGGYGYTFGSGTRLTVV.

This clone was picked up one time. CDR3 sequence (DNA): TGTGCCAGCAGCTTGGAAGGGGGTAGCAATCAGCCCCAGCATTTT. This encodes CASSLEGGSNQPQHF. This chain uses TRBV5-8 with TRBJ1-5; TRBD1 might be the D (6 bases). The length of the CDR3 is 15 residues. Germline V lookup: CDR1 SGHTS, CDR2 YDEGEE. The germline V and J ends were trimmed by 0 bases and 0 bases, with 7 bases remaining between them.

The CDR3 sequence is CASNTGQFGGYTF. DNA of the CDR3: TGTGCCAGTAATACGGGACAATTTGGTGGCTACACCTTC. The V and J genes are TRBV19 and TRBJ1-2, with D possibly TRBD1 on 6 matching bases. The CDR3 is 13 amino acids. V dropped 7 bases and J dropped 7 bases, with 16 bases sitting between them. Germline CDR1 and CDR2: LNHDA and SQIVND (reference sequence).

The gene calls are TRBV19 and TRBJ2-1, with D perhaps matching TRBD1 (5 bases). The ends were cut back, 5 bases at V and 0 bases at J, with 11 bases in the middle. The germline V gene has CDR1 LNHDA and CDR2 SQIVND (reference sequence). CDR3 length equals 15 residues. CDR3 DNA: TGTGCCAGTAGTGCCCGACAGAGCTCCTACAATGAGCAGTTCTTC. The encoded protein is CASSARQSSYNEQFF.

The V and J genes are TRBV4-2 and TRBJ1-5, with D perhaps matching TRBD1 (5 bases). CDR3 length: 15 residues. CDR1 and CDR2 (germline): LGHNA, YNFKEQ. V lost 3 bases and J lost 0, with 9 bases in between. CDR3 amino acids: CASSHSQGSNQPQHF. CDR3 DNA sequence: TGTGCCAGCAGCCATAGTCAGGGTAGCAATCAGCCCCAGCATTTT.

The chain carries TRBV5-1 and TRBJ2-1; 7 positions agree with TRBD1. This CDR3 contains 17 residues. V shed 0 bases, J shed 8 bases, and the junction held 14 bases outside the gene matches. Germline assignment: CDR1 SGHRS and CDR2 YFSETQ. CDR3 region: CASSLAWTGKTHDEQFF. CDR3 DNA: TGCGCCAGCAGCTTGGCGTGGACAGGAAAAACCCACGATGAGCAGTTCTTC.

Note on this clone: The same CDR3 can be traced to other DNA sequences in this sample. The CDR3 DNA sequence: TGTGCCAGCAGCGTAGTAGCGGGAGGCTCCCCTGGGGAGCTGTTTTTT. Protein product: CASSVVAGGSPGELFF. The chain employs TRBV9 and TRBJ2-2, with TRBD2 matching 10 bases. CDR3 length equals 16 residues. Germline lookup yields CDR1 SGDLS and CDR2 YYNGEE. The trim removed 0 bases at V and 8 bases at J, leaving 7 bases unmatched.

The chain joins TRBV9 to TRBJ1-1; D might be TRBD1 (6 bases). This CDR3 has 16 amino acids. Trimming pared 0 bases from V and 3 bases from J, leaving 15 bases between. Germline V CDR1 and CDR2: SGDLS, YYNGEE. The CDR3 DNA is TGTGCCAGCAGCGTAGGTTCTGGGGGCGCAGACACTGAAGCTTTCTTT. It encodes CASSVGSGGADTEAFF.

This rearrangement joins TRBV24-1 to TRBJ2-5; 9 positions agree with TRBD1. Trimming took 5 bases from V and 6 from J; bases not matched to a gene: 21. Germline V lookup: CDR1 KGHDR, CDR2 SFDVKD. The CDR3 spans 19 residues. CDR3: CATSGNPALTGGMEKTQYF. The DNA for the CDR3 is TGTGCCACCAGTGGAAACCCAGCTTTGACAGGGGGAATGGAAAAGACCCAGTACTTC.

This chain links TRBV6-5 with TRBJ2-7; TRBD1 matches 9 bases. Germline assignment: CDR1 MNHEY and CDR2 SVGAGI. The CDR3 length is 12 residues. V gave up 4 bases and J gave up 5 bases; unmatched junction bases: 0. The CDR3 DNA sequence: TGTGCCAGCAGTTGGGACAGGGACGAGCAGTACTTC. It encodes CASSWDRDEQYF.

The chain combines TRBV6-2 or TRBV6-3 with TRBJ1-2; perhaps TRBD1 as D (5 bases). CDR3 size: 14 residues. The V end was cut by 0 bases, the J end by 6 bases, with 11 bases between. The V gene's germline CDR1 is MNHEY and CDR2 SVGEGT. The CDR3 loop reads CASSYSAGHDGYTF. CDR3 sequence (DNA): TGTGCCAGCAGTTACTCGGCAGGGCACGATGGCTACACCTTC.

The chain couples TRBV5-8 to TRBJ1-5, with D possibly TRBD1 on 5 matching bases. There are 15 residues in the CDR3. V lost 6 bases and J lost 0, with 13 bases in between. Germline assignment: CDR1 SGHTS and CDR2 YDEGEE. The CDR3 nucleotides are TGTGCCAGCACGAGCTGGACAACTAGCAATCAGCCCCAGCATTTT. Amino acids: CASTSWTTSNQPQHF.

This clone was counted a single time. The chain links TRBV29-1 to TRBJ2-2; 14 nucleotides match TRBD2. The V and J ends lost 7 bases and 2 bases, in that order; junction bases with no gene match: 9. The CDR3 covers 17 residues. The germline gives CDR1 SQVTM, CDR2 ANQGSEA. CDR3 bases: TGCAGCGCATCCGGGACTAGCGGGGGCACCAACACCGGGGAGCTGTTTTTT. This sequence encodes CSASGTSGGTNTGELFF.

The rearrangement links TRBV5-1 to TRBJ1-1, with a tentative D call TRBD1 (6 bases). CDR1 is SGHRS and CDR2 is YFSETQ in the germline V gene. V lost 3 bases and J 8 bases, leaving 8 bases between the germline ends. CDR3 length equals 11 residues. CDR3 coding DNA: TGCGCCAGCAGCTGGGGACAAGAAGCTTTCTTT. It codes for CASSWGQEAFF.

The chain employs TRBV30 and TRBJ2-7; tentatively, D is TRBD1 (6 bases). Germline values: CDR1 GTSNPN, CDR2 SVGIG (reference sequence). The CDR3 spans 14 residues. The ends were cut back, 0 bases at V and 3 bases at J, with 12 bases in the middle. The CDR3 sequence is CAWSVGRGIYEQYF. The CDR3 coding sequence is TGTGCCTGGAGTGTAGGCAGGGGAATCTACGAGCAGTACTTC.

The chain employs TRBV2 and TRBJ1-3; perhaps TRBD1 as D (5 bases). The germline V gene encodes CDR1 SNHLY and CDR2 FYNNEI. The CDR3 sequence is 15 residues long. V shed 3 bases and J shed 0 bases, with 9 bases lying between them. CDR3: CASSDRQSSGNTIYF. Written as DNA, the CDR3 is TGTGCCAGCAGTGACAGACAGAGCTCTGGAAACACCATATATTTT.

The chain couples TRBV27 to TRBJ2-7; a weak D match, TRBD1 (5 bases). The length of the CDR3 is 16 residues. Trimming took 1 base from V and 6 from J, leaving 19 bases between them. Per germline, CDR1 MNHEY and CDR2 SMNVEV (reference sequence). This chain's CDR3 is CASSLYTGDQGLEQYF. CDR3 in DNA: TGTGCCAGCAGTTTATATACAGGTGATCAGGGCCTCGAGCAGTACTTC.

The chain joins TRBV19 to TRBJ1-3; unclear D gene. V dropped 5 bases and J dropped 0 bases, with 14 bases sitting between them. The CDR3 spans 16 residues. Germline values: CDR1 LNHDA, CDR2 SQIVND (reference sequence). The CDR3 here is CASSGRRESSGNTIYF. The CDR3 nucleotides read TGTGCCAGTAGTGGTAGACGGGAAAGCTCTGGAAACACCATATATTTT.

This clone was found once. CDR3 nucleotides: TGTGCCAGCAGTGAATTTAAGGGGGAGGGCACTGAAGCTTTCTTT. Amino acid sequence: CASSEFKGEGTEAFF. The chain combines TRBV25-1 with TRBJ1-1; perhaps TRBD1 as D (6 bases). Germline lookup yields CDR1 MGHDK and CDR2 SYGVNS. V lost 1 base and J 4 bases, leaving 13 bases between the germline ends. The CDR3 extends over 15 amino acids.

The chain combines TRBV3-1 (or the pseudogene TRBV3-2) with TRBJ1-5, with D unclear. Between the trimmed V and J ends, which lost 4 bases and 1 base, there was a span of 5 bases. CDR3 length: 13 residues. Germline CDR1 reads LGHDT; CDR2 reads YNNKEL (reference sequence). The CDR3 here is CASSPMSNQPQHF. CDR3 nucleotides: TGTGCCAGCAGCCCCATGAGCAATCAGCCCCAGCATTTT.

This clone has a handful of counts. The chain carries TRBV12-1 and TRBJ1-2; the DNA was not compared with TRBD1, the D call given in the table. TRBV12-1 is shown as a pseudogene. This CDR3 is 15 amino acids long. CDR3 protein: CASSLDSRDRGGYTF. The DNA of the CDR3 is TGTGCCAGCAGCTTGGACAGCCGCGACAGGGGGGGCTACACCTTC.